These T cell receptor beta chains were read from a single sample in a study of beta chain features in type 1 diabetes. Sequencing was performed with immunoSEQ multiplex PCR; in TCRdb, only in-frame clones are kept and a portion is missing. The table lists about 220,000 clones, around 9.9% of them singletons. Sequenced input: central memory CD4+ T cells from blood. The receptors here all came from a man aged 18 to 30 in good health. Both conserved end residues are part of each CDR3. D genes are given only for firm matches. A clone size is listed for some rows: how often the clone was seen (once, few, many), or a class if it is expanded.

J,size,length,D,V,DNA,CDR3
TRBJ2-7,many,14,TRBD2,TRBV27,TGTGCCAGCCGTGGGACTAGCTCCTTCTACGAGCAGTACTTC,CASRGTSSFYEQYF
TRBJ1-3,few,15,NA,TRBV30,TGTGCCTGGACCGACGGGGGGGCGGGTGGAAACACCATATATTTT,CAWTDGGAGGNTIYF
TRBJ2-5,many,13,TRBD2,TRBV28,TGTGCCAGTGGGAGGGCAGGCCAAGAGACCCAGTACTTC,CASGRAGQETQYF
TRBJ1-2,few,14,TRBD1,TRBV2,TGTGCCAGCAGGGCGGACAGGACTAACTATGGCTACACCTTC,CASRADRTNYGYTF
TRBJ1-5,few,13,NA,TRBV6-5,TGTGCCAGCAGTTACAGGGGCAATCAGCCCCAGCATTTT,CASSYRGNQPQHF
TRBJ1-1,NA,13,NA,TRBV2,TGTGCCAGCAGTGAATCTCCGAACACTGAAGCTTTCTTT,CASSESPNTEAFF
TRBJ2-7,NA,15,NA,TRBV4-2,TGTGCCAGCAGCCAAGATCTGAACAGATACTACGAGCAGTACTTC,CASSQDLNRYYEQYF
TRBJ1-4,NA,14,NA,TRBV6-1,TGTGCCAGCAGTGAAAGGGCAGGGGTTGAAAAACTGTTTTTT,CASSERAGVEKLFF
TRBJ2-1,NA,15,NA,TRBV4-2,TGTGCCAGCAGCGATGGCGGAGGCTCCTACAATGAGCAGTTCTTC,CASSDGGGSYNEQFF
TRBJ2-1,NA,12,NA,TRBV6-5,TGTGCCAGCAGTGAAGGGTACAATGAGCAGTTCTTC,CASSEGYNEQFF
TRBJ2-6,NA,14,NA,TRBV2,TGTGCCAGCAGTGGGTACAGTGTGGAGGGCGTCCTGACTTTC,CASSGYSVEGVLTF
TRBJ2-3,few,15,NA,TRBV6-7,TGTGCCAGCAGTTACGACCAGGGGGAGGCAGATACGCAGTATTTT,CASSYDQGEADTQYF
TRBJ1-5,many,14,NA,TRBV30,TGTGCCTGGAGTGTACTCAGGGGAAGTCAGCCCCAGCATTTT,CAWSVLRGSQPQHF
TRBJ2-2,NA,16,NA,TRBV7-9,TGTGCCAGCAGCTTAGCGTACAGGGCGAACACCGGGGAGCTGTTTTTT,CASSLAYRANTGELFF
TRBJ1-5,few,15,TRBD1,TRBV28,TGTGCCAGCAGTTCCCCCAGACAGGGAACTCAGCCCCAGCATTTT,CASSSPRQGTQPQHF
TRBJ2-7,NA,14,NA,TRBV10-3,TGTGCCATCGGAAGGGAAGCAGGGCGCTACGAGCAGTACTTC,CAIGREAGRYEQYF
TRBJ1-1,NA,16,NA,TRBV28,TGTGCCAGCAGTTTAACCCCAGGGGTAGGGGGTGTCGGAGCTTTCTTT,CASSLTPGVGGVGAFF
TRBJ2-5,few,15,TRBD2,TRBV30,TGTGCCTGGACGAGGCCTAGCGGGTACCAAGAGACCCAGTACTTC,CAWTRPSGYQETQYF
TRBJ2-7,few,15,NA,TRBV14,TGTGCCAGCAGCCCGACTTTGACAGCCCCCTACGAGCAGTACTTC,CASSPTLTAPYEQYF
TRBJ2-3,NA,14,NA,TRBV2,TGTGCCAGCAGTCCTGACTCGATTCGGGATACGCAGTATTTT,CASSPDSIRDTQYF
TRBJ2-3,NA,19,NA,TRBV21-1,TGTGCCAGCAGCCCCTCGGGGGGAGGTGACCACACTAGCACAGATACGCAGTATTTT,CASSPSGGGDHTSTDTQYF
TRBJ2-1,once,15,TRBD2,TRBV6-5,TGTGCCAGCAGTTCGGACAATAGCGGGAGGGCCCGGCAGTTCTTC,CASSSDNSGRARQFF
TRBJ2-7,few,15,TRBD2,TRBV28,TGTGCCAGCACCCTATACGGGGGAGGGGCTCACGAGCAGTACTTC,CASTLYGGGAHEQYF
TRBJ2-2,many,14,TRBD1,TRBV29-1,TGCAGCGTTGAAGATCAGGGGGACACCGGGGAGCTGTTTTTT,CSVEDQGDTGELFF
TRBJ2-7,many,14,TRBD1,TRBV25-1,TGTGCCAGCAGTGGTCCCAGGGGGACCTACGAGCAGTACTTC,CASSGPRGTYEQYF
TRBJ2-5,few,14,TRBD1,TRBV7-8,TGTGCCAGCAGCTTAGCGGACAGGTCCGGGGCCCAGTACTTC,CASSLADRSGAQYF
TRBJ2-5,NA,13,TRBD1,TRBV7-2,TGTGCCAGCAGCGGTAGGGACAGGGGTGAGCAGTACTTC,CASSGRDRGEQYF
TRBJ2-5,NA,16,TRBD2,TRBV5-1,TGCGCCAGCAGCTTGAGGCCGATAGCGGGAGAAGAGACCCAGTACTTC,CASSLRPIAGEETQYF
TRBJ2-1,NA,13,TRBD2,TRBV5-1,TGCGCCAGCAGCTTGGGACTAGCGGATGAGCAGTTCTTC,CASSLGLADEQFF
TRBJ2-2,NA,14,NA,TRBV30,TGTGCCTGGAGTGTGGGGCTGTCCACCGGGGAGCTGTTTTTT,CAWSVGLSTGELFF
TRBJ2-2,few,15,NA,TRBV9,TGTGCCAGCAGCGCACAACCCGAGAACACCGGGGAGCTGTTTTTT,CASSAQPENTGELFF
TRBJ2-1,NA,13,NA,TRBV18,TGTGCCAGCTCACCAAACAGATACAATGAGCAGTTCTTC,CASSPNRYNEQFF
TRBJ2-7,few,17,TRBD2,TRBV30,TGTGCCTGGAATTTAGGGTATCCAGCGGGAACTTCCTACGAGCAGTACTTC,CAWNLGYPAGTSYEQYF
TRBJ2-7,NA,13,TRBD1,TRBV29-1,TGCAGCGTCCGACAGGGGGCCGCCTACGAGCAGTACTTC,CSVRQGAAYEQYF
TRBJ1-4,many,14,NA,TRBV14,TGTGCCAGCAGCCTGGGCGGTCTTAATGAAAAACTGTTTTTT,CASSLGGLNEKLFF
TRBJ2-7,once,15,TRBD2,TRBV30,TGTGCCTGGTCACTTGGGGAGGGCTACTCCTACGAGCAGTACTTC,CAWSLGEGYSYEQYF
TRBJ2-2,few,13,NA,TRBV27,TGTGCCAGCAGTCCTACAGAGGACGGGGAGCTGTTTTTT,CASSPTEDGELFF
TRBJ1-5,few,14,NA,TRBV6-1,TGTGCCAGTAAACAGGGTACGAGCAATCAGCCCCAGCATTTT,CASKQGTSNQPQHF
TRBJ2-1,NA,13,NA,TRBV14,TGTGCCAGCAGCCAAGCACACAGGGCCGGGCAGTTCTTC,CASSQAHRAGQFF
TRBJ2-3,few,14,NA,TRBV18,TGTGCCAGCTCACAGGGACTTAGCACAGATACGCAGTATTTT,CASSQGLSTDTQYF
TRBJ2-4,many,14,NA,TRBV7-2,TGTGCCAGCAGCTTCGGCGGGGGCGAAAACATTCAGTACTTC,CASSFGGGENIQYF
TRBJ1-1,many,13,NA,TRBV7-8,TGTGCCAGCAGCCCTAGTTTAGCCACTGAAGCTTTCTTT,CASSPSLATEAFF
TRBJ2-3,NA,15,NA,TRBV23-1,TGCGCCAGCAGTCTAATGGCACACCACACAGATACGCAGTATTTT,CASSLMAHHTDTQYF
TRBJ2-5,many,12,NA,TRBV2,TGTGCCAGCAGTGAAAATGGGGAGACCCAGTACTTC,CASSENGETQYF
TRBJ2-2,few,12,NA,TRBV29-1,TGCAGCGTTGGCGAGTACACCGGGGAGCTGTTTTTT,CSVGEYTGELFF
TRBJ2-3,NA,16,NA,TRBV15,TGTGCCACCAGCACCCGTACCGGGCCTGGCACAGATACGCAGTATTTT,CATSTRTGPGTDTQYF
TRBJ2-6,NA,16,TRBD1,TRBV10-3,TGTGCCATCGGGGCGACAGGGGGCTCCGGGGCCAACGTCCTGACTTTC,CAIGATGGSGANVLTF
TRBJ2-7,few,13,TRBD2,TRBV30,TGTGCCTGGAGAGGACTAGCGGGATACGAGCAGTACTTC,CAWRGLAGYEQYF
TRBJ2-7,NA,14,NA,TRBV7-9,TGTGCCAGCAGCTCGGCCCTGGGGGTCTACGAGCAGTACTTC,CASSSALGVYEQYF
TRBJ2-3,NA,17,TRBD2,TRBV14,TGTGCCAGCAGCCAAGATCGGCGGGGGGGGAGCACAGATACGCAGTATTTT,CASSQDRRGGSTDTQYF
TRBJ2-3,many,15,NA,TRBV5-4,TGTGCCAGCAGAACTACAGGGATCCGCACAGATACGCAGTATTTT,CASRTTGIRTDTQYF
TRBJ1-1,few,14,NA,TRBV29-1,TGCAGCGTTGAAGGAAGACAGACTAACACTGAAGCTTTCTTT,CSVEGRQTNTEAFF
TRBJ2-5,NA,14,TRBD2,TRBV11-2,TGTGCCAGCAGCCGTAGCGGGATACGGGAGACCCAGTACTTC,CASSRSGIRETQYF
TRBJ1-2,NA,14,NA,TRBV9,TGTGCCAGCAGCGTAGACGGAGCTAACTATGGCTACACCTTC,CASSVDGANYGYTF
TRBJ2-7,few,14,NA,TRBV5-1,TGCGCCAGCAGAGGCGGATCCGGATACTACGAGCAGTACTTC,CASRGGSGYYEQYF